Listed below are T cell receptor beta chains from one sample, sequenced in a study of a mutant IDH1 vaccine in newly diagnosed glioma. Assay used: immunoSEQ multiplex PCR; TCRdb lists only in-frame clones, some missing. Among about 98,000 clones listed, over 85% were seen once. Sequences were derived from PBMCs, sampled from a glioma patient treated with radiotherapy, temozolomide or both. These receptors came from a woman in her forties or fifties with glioma. CDR3s include the opening cysteine and the closing phenylalanine or tryptophan.

j_gene: TRBJ2-5; v_gene: TRBV7-3; CDR3aa: CASSPTGLQETQYF
j_gene: TRBJ1-2; v_gene: TRBV5-5; CDR3aa: CASSLTGVDYGYTF
j_gene: TRBJ2-5; v_gene: TRBV5-1; CDR3aa: CASSLVGQVQETQYF
j_gene: TRBJ2-1; v_gene: TRBV13; CDR3aa: CASSLGLGEREQFF
j_gene: TRBJ2-4; v_gene: TRBV7-9; CDR3aa: CASSTGTSGGGNIQYF
j_gene: TRBJ2-7; v_gene: TRBV4-1; CDR3aa: CASSHDYLRLAVPYEQYF
j_gene: TRBJ1-5; v_gene: TRBV7-9; CDR3aa: CASSLAAGGNNQPQHF
j_gene: TRBJ1-1; v_gene: TRBV5-1; CDR3aa: CASSLAPSMNTEAFF
j_gene: TRBJ2-6; v_gene: TRBV7-9; CDR3aa: CASSRPTSPGANVLTF
j_gene: TRBJ1-1; v_gene: TRBV7-3; CDR3aa: CASSLELGRETFF
j_gene: TRBJ2-4; v_gene: TRBV5-1; CDR3aa: CASSHEAGNIQYF
j_gene: TRBJ1-1; v_gene: TRBV6-6; CDR3aa: CASIDTSGIKFF
j_gene: TRBJ2-7; v_gene: TRBV28; CDR3aa: CASSFSGPPTYEQYF
j_gene: TRBJ2-3; v_gene: TRBV6-5; CDR3aa: CATSTGDTQYF
j_gene: TRBJ1-4; v_gene: TRBV5-1; CDR3aa: CASSPGQGLEKLFF
j_gene: TRBJ2-7; v_gene: TRBV6-1; CDR3aa: CASSAQRDRTYEQYF
j_gene: TRBJ1-1; v_gene: TRBV28; CDR3aa: CASSLRGNGRGTEAFF
j_gene: TRBJ2-7; v_gene: TRBV7-2; CDR3aa: CASSPGPYEQYF
j_gene: TRBJ1-5; v_gene: TRBV19; CDR3aa: CASRTRTGISNQPQHF
j_gene: TRBJ2-4; v_gene: TRBV30; CDR3aa: CAWSVRSGWDGIQYF
j_gene: TRBJ1-1; v_gene: TRBV19; CDR3aa: CASSIFGRGAQDTEAFF
j_gene: TRBJ1-6; v_gene: TRBV10-3; CDR3aa: CATRQGGSSPLHF
j_gene: TRBJ1-6; v_gene: TRBV7-3; CDR3aa: CASSLHARWGSPLHF
j_gene: TRBJ1-1; v_gene: TRBV5-6; CDR3aa: CASSWENTEAFF
j_gene: TRBJ2-7; v_gene: TRBV7-9; CDR3aa: CASSLVLSSGRADEQYF
j_gene: TRBJ1-4; v_gene: TRBV10-2; CDR3aa: CASSPGTGEKLFF
j_gene: TRBJ2-2; v_gene: TRBV4-1; CDR3aa: CASRQGLPLGTGELFF
j_gene: TRBJ2-7; v_gene: TRBV18; CDR3aa: CASSLSEGLFKEQYF
j_gene: TRBJ2-3; v_gene: TRBV5-1; CDR3aa: CASSFGARTDTQYF
j_gene: TRBJ2-1; v_gene: TRBV28; CDR3aa: CASSLGRVFNEQFF
j_gene: TRBJ2-1; v_gene: TRBV5-6; CDR3aa: CASSLFGGSLLNEQFF
j_gene: TRBJ1-1; v_gene: TRBV5-1; CDR3aa: CASSIPDKVNTEAFF